These 7 T cell receptor beta chains came from one sample sequenced in a study of shared clonotypes between healthy human individuals. Assay used: immunoSEQ multiplex PCR; TCRdb lists only in-frame clones, some missing. This sample has about 2.1 million clones, with 93% found just once. Naive CD8 isolation took CD45RO-negative cells positively selected for CCR7 and excluded terminally differentiated effector memory CD45RA+ cells. Sequenced sample: naive CD8+ T cells from PBMCs. These TCRs come from a man aged 18 to 30 in good health. Some clones in this sample may be carry-over from other donors' samples.

The CDR3 coding sequence is TGTGCCAGTAGTGCGTCCGGGGAGCTGTTTTTT. Residues: CASSASGELFF. The chain joins TRBV19 to TRBJ2-2; D uncertain. The V and J ends lost 5 bases and 6 bases respectively, with 4 bases between them. CDR1 LNHDA and CDR2 SQIVND come from the germline V gene (reference sequence). This CDR3 is 11 amino acids long.

This chain connects TRBV14 to TRBJ1-2, with a possible D match to TRBD1 (5 bases). The germline V gene encodes CDR1 SGHDN and CDR2 FVKESK. Trimming stripped 1 base from V and 4 bases from J, with 13 bases between. The CDR3 has 15 amino acids. CDR3 loop: CASSQAKSGGYGYTF. The CDR3 region has the DNA TGTGCCAGCAGCCAAGCAAAATCTGGGGGCTATGGCTACACCTTC.

There are a few counts of this clone. The chain has TRBV7-9 and TRBJ1-5; D is unresolved. Germline V CDR1 and CDR2: SEHNR, FQNEAQ (reference sequence). The CDR3 loop spans 13 amino acids. DNA of the CDR3: TGTGCAAGCGGTTACGGGGAATACCAGCCCCAGCATTTT. The encoded protein is CASGYGEYQPQHF.

The rearrangement joins TRBV9 to TRBJ2-5, with D tentatively TRBD1 (5 bases). V lost 0 bases and J lost 2, with 8 bases in between. Germline V gene sequence: CDR1 SGDLS, CDR2 YYNGEE. This CDR3 has 14 residues. This CDR3 reads CASSVEGLQETQYF. CDR3 coding DNA: TGTGCCAGCAGCGTAGAGGGGCTACAAGAGACCCAGTACTTC.

On this clone itself: At the DNA level, this CDR3 is encoded by other sequences in the same sample as well. The chain links TRBV27 to TRBJ1-2, with D hard to call. The CDR3 length is 14 residues. The V end lost 2 bases, the J end lost 0 bases, and 7 bases lay between the germline ends. Germline CDR1 MNHEY, CDR2 SMNVEV (reference sequence). The CDR3 coding sequence is TGTGCCAGCAGTTTAGGTCGAGCTAACTATGGCTACACCTTC. Amino acid sequence: CASSLGRANYGYTF.

The count of this clone is one. The chain employs TRBV5-1 and TRBJ2-1, with 7 positions matching TRBD2. Losses at the gene ends were 0 bases for V and 9 bases for J; bases not matched to a gene: 15. Germline CDR1 and CDR2: SGHRS and YFSETQ. This CDR3 comprises 17 residues. In DNA form, the CDR3 reads TGCGCCAGCAGCTTGGATCCTCGGGGGAGGGCCATCGGTGAGCAGTTCTTC. Translation: CASSLDPRGRAIGEQFF.

This chain uses TRBV7-2 with TRBJ2-7, with 7 nucleotides matching TRBD1. J gave up 1 base and V 3 bases, and 3 bases lay outside the gene matches. Germline-derived CDR1 and CDR2 are SGHTA and FQGNSA. The CDR3 spans 14 residues. The CDR3, as DNA: TGTGCCAGCAGCTTTTCACAGGGGTCCTACGAGCAGTACTTC. Translated, it gives CASSFSQGSYEQYF.